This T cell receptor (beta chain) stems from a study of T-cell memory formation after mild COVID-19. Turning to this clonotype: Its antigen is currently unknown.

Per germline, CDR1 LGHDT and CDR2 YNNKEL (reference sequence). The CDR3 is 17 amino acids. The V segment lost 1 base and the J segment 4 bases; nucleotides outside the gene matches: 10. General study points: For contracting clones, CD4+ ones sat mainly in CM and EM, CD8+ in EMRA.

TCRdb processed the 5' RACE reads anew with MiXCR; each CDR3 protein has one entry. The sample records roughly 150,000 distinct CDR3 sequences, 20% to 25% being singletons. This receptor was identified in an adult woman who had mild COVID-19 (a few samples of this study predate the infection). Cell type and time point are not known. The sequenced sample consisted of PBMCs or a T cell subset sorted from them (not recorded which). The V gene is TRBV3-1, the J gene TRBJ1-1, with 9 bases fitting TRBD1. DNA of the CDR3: TGTGCCAGCAGCCAAGGTGGGACAGGGATGGCGAGCACTGAAGCTTTCTTT. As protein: CASSQGGTGMASTEAFF.